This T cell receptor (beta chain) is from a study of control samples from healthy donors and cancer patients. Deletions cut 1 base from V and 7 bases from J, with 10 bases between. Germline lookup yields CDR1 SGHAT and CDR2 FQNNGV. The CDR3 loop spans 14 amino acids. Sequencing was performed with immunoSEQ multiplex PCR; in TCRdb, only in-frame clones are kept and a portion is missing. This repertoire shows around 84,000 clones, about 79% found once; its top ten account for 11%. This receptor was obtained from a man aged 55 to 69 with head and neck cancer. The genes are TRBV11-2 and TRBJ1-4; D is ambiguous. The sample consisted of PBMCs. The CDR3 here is CASSLVSRAEKLFF. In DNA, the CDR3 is TGTGCCAGCAGCTTAGTGTCACGGGCTGAAAAACTGTTTTTT.